A single sample gave rise to the 16 T cell receptor beta chains below, sequenced in a study of T cell responses to AZD1222 COVID-19 vaccine. TCRdb's copy holds only in-frame clones and misses some; the assay was immunoSEQ multiplex PCR. The data contain approximately 110,000 clones, about nine tenths of them singletons. Here the sequenced sample was peripheral blood, taken on day 0 of AZD1222 vaccination. These receptor sequences come from an adult in good health.

The chain employs TRBV3-1 (or the pseudogene TRBV3-2) and TRBJ1-2, with D uncertain. The CDR3 consists of 12 residues. In germline, CDR1 is LGHDT, CDR2 YNNKEL (reference sequence). V lost 4 bases and J 3 bases, leaving 6 bases between the germline ends. The CDR3, as DNA: TGTGCCAGCAGCCTGGAGGACTATGGCTACACCTTC. As protein: CASSLEDYGYTF.

J is TRBJ1-2 and V is TRBV3-1 (or the pseudogene TRBV3-2); possible D gene TRBD1, 6 bases. Germline V gene data show CDR1 as LGHDT and CDR2 as YNNKEL (reference sequence). V lost 1 base and J lost 6, with 12 bases in between. This CDR3 has 14 residues. The CDR3 loop reads CASSQGNGGDGYTF. In DNA form, the CDR3 reads TGTGCCAGCAGCCAAGGGAATGGGGGCGATGGCTACACCTTC.

The CDR3 nucleotides are TGTGCCAGCAGGGTGACAGGGCCCAGCTCTGGGGCCAACGTCCTGACTTTC. The encoded protein is CASRVTGPSSGANVLTF. The chain links TRBV28 to TRBJ2-6, with 7 bases matching TRBD1. The CDR3 has 17 residues. Germline CDR1 MDHEN, CDR2 SYDVKM. Trimming at V came to 6 bases and at J to 0 bases, leaving 8 bases not matched to a gene.

The chain carries TRBV14 and TRBJ2-3; D may be TRBD2 (6 bases). The CDR3 length is 14 residues. In germline, CDR1 is SGHDN, CDR2 FVKESK. V gave up 3 bases and J gave up 3 bases, with 10 bases separating them. The CDR3 DNA reads as TGTGCCAGCAGCCAGTCCCTAGCGACAGATACGCAGTATTTT. Its translation is CASSQSLATDTQYF.

V usage is TRBV24-1 and J usage is TRBJ2-3, with 7 bases matching TRBD2. The CDR3 extends over 16 amino acids. J was trimmed by 1 base and V by 3 bases; bases with no gene match: 6. Germline V gives CDR1 KGHDR, CDR2 SFDVKD. CDR3 amino acids: CATSDPPREGTDTQYF. The CDR3 DNA follows: TGTGCCACCAGTGATCCCCCACGGGAGGGCACAGATACGCAGTATTTT.

This clone was seen only a few times. The chain couples TRBV7-2 to TRBJ2-2; the D gene is possibly TRBD2 (6 bases). V lost 5 bases and J 3 bases, leaving 22 bases between the germline ends. Germline CDR1 SGHTA, CDR2 FQGNSA. This CDR3 spans 18 amino acids. CDR3 sequence (DNA): TGTGCCAGCAGCGCCGGGACTGGATACCTCGAGGACACCGGGGAGCTGTTTTTT. Protein sequence: CASSAGTGYLEDTGELFF.

The chain has TRBV5-4 and TRBJ1-6, with TRBD1 matching over 7 bases. Trimming at V came to 4 bases and at J to 2 bases, leaving 18 bases not matched to a gene. Germline CDR1 is SGHNT and CDR2 is YYREEE (reference sequence). The CDR3 is 20 residues long. The CDR3 is CASSLPQPDRVPTYNSPLHF. CDR3 bases: TGTGCCAGCAGCCTCCCCCAACCCGACAGGGTTCCAACCTATAATTCACCCCTCCACTTT.

V gene TRBV7-2 combines with J gene TRBJ2-1; tentative D call: TRBD2 (6 bases). The CDR3 totals 15 residues. The ends were cut back, 2 bases at V and 7 bases at J, with 15 bases in the middle. In germline, CDR1 is SGHTA, CDR2 FQGNSA. DNA for the CDR3: TGTGCCAGCAGCTTATTCGGGGGAAAGGGGAATGAGCAGTTCTTC. Protein sequence: CASSLFGGKGNEQFF.

V gene TRBV6-6 combines with J gene TRBJ2-7; D is possibly TRBD1 or TRBD2 (5 bases each). Per the germline V gene, CDR1 is MNHNY and CDR2 is SVGAGI (reference sequence). The ends were cut back, 7 bases at V and 7 bases at J, with 17 bases in the middle. This CDR3 has 13 amino acids. The CDR3 DNA reads as TGTGCCAGCACCTTACTAGGGGAAGGGGAGCAGTACTTC. The encoded protein is CASTLLGEGEQYF.

The V gene is TRBV27, the J gene TRBJ2-7, with D perhaps assigned TRBD1 or TRBD2 (5 bases each). V was clipped by 5 bases and J by 2 bases, with 10 bases between them. The V gene's germline CDR1 is MNHEY and CDR2 SMNVEV (reference sequence). The CDR3 loop spans 13 amino acids. The CDR3: CASSPRGPYEQYF. DNA for the CDR3: TGTGCCAGCAGTCCCCGGGGACCCTACGAGCAGTACTTC.

The chain links TRBV6-5 to TRBJ2-7; possible D gene TRBD2, 6 bases. This CDR3 region has 15 residues. From germline, CDR1 is MNHEY and CDR2 SVGAGI. Trimming cost V 6 bases and J 2 bases, with 17 bases left between them. This chain's CDR3 is CASSPQGPGAYEQYF. Here the CDR3 DNA reads TGTGCCAGCAGCCCCCAGGGTCCGGGAGCCTACGAGCAGTACTTC.

The V call is TRBV5-4, the J call TRBJ2-5, with D perhaps matching TRBD1 or TRBD2 (5 bases each). This CDR3 is 13 amino acids long. Germline-derived CDR1 and CDR2 are SGHNT and YYREEE (reference sequence). The ends were cut back, 1 base at V and 5 bases at J, with 9 bases in the middle. The CDR3 DNA sequence: TGTGCCAGCAGCTTGTGGGGGTTGGAGACCCAGTACTTC. This sequence encodes CASSLWGLETQYF.

V is TRBV10-1 and J is TRBJ2-3; a possible D gene is TRBD1 (5 bases). V was cut by 2 bases and J by 4 bases, with 16 bases left in between. CDR3 length equals 16 residues. Per the germline V gene, CDR1 is WNHNN and CDR2 is SYGVQD (reference sequence). DNA for the CDR3: TGCGCCAGCAGTGAGATAACAGGTTCCCCCTCAGATACGCAGTATTTT. Its protein is CASSEITGSPSDTQYF.

J is TRBJ1-2 and V is TRBV21-1. TRBV21-1 is a pseudogene locus. CDR3 size: 20 residues. For the CDR3, the DNA is TGTGCCAGCAGCCCTGGTCCGGGGGGGACCGAGGGGTGTTATAACTATGGCTACACCTTC. Residues: CASSPGPGGTEGCYNYGYTF.

This clone was seen a handful of times. The chain uses TRBV5-1 and TRBJ2-5; unclear D gene. The CDR3 is made up of 12 amino acids. V was trimmed by 6 bases and J by 3 bases, leaving 9 bases between them. CDR1 is SGHRS, CDR2 YFSETQ, per germline. CDR3 sequence reads: CASKTRKETQYF. The DNA for the CDR3 is TGCGCCAGCAAAACCAGAAAAGAGACCCAGTACTTC.

The count of this clone is one. This chain uses TRBV21-1 with TRBJ1-4. TRBV21-1 is designated a pseudogene. This CDR3 is built from 14 residues. The CDR3 protein is CASSKWAGGEKLFF. For the CDR3, the DNA is TGTGCCAGCAGCAAATGGGCGGGAGGAGAAAAACTGTTTTTT.